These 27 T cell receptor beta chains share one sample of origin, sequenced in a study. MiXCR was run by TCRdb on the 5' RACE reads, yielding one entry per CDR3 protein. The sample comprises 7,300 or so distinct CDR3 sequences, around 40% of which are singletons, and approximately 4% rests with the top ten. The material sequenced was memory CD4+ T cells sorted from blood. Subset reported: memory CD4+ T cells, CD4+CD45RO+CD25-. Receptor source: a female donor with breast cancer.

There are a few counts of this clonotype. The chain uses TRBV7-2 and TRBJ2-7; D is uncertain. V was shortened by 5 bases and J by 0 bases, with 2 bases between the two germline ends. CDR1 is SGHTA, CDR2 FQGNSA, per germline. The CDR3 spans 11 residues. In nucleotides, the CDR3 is TGTGCCAGCAGCGCCTCCTACGAGCAGTACTTC. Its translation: CASSASYEQYF.

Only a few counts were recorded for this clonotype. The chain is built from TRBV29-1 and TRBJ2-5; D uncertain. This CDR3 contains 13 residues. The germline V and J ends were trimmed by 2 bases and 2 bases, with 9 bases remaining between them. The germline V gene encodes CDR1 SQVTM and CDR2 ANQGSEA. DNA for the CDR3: TGCAGCGTTGAACGGCAGGTGCAAGAGACCCAGTACTTC. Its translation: CSVERQVQETQYF.

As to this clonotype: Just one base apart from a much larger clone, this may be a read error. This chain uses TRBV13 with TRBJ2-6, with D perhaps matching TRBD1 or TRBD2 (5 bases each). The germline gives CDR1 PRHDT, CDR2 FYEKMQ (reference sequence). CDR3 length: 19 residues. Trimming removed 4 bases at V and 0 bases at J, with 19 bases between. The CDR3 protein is CASSSIRGSLSSGANVLTF. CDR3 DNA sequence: TGTGCCAGCAGCTCAATCCGGGGCAGCCTTAGCTCTGGGGCCAACGTCCTGACTTTC.

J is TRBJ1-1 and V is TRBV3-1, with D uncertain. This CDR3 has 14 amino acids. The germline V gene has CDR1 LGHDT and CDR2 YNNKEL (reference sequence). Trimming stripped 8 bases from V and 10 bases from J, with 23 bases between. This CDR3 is CASSPSAGGRRAFF. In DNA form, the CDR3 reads TGTGCCAGCTCACCGAGCGCAGGCGGTAGGCGAGCTTTCTTT.

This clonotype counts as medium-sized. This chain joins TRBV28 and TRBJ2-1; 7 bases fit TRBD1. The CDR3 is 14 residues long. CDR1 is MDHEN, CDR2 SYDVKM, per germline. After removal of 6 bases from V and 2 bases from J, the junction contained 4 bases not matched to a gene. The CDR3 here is CASSLDRAYNEQFF. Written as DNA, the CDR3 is TGTGCCAGCAGCCTCGACAGGGCCTACAATGAGCAGTTCTTC.

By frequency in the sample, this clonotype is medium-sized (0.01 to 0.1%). The CDR3 spells CASSRAWDQPQHF. CDR3 coding DNA: TGTGCCAGCAGCCGGGCATGGGATCAGCCCCAGCATTTT. The chain has TRBV7-2 and TRBJ1-5, with D unclear. Per the germline V gene, CDR1 is SGHTA and CDR2 is FQGNSA. The CDR3 is 13 amino acids. Trimming pared 5 bases from V and 5 bases from J, leaving 10 bases between.

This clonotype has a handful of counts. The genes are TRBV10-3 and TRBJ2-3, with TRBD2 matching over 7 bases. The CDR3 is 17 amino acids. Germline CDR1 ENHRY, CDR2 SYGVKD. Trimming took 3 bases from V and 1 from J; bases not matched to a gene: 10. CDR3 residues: CAISEARGRAGTDTQYF. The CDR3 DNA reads TGTGCCATCAGTGAAGCTCGAGGGAGGGCCGGCACAGATACGCAGTATTTT.

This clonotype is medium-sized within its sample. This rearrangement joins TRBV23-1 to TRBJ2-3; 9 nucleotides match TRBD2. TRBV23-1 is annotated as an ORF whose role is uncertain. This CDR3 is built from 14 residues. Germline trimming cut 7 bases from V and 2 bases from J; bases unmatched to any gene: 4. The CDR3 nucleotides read TGCGCCAGCATTGGCGGGGGGGCCACAGATACGCAGTATTTT. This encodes CASIGGGATDTQYF.

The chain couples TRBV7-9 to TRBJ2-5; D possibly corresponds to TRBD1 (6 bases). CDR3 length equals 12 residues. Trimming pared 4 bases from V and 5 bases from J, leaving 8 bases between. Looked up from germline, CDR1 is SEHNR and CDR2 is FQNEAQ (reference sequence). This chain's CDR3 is CASSSTGETQYF. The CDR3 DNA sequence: TGTGCCAGCAGCTCCACAGGGGAGACCCAGTACTTC. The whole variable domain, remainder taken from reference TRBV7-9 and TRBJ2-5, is DTGVSQNPRHKITKRGQNVTFRCDPISEHNRLYWYRQTLGQGPEFLTYFQNEAQLEKSRLLSDRFSAERPKGSFSTLEIQRTEQGDSAMYLCASSSTGETQYFGPGTRLLVL.

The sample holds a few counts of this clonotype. CDR3 bases: TGCGCCAGCAGCCGGACTAGCGGCTCTGGGGCCAACGTCCTGACTTTC. Residues: CASSRTSGSGANVLTF. The chain joins TRBV4-3 to TRBJ2-6; the match to TRBD2 covers 10 bases. V shed 4 bases and J 0 bases; nucleotides not matched to a gene: 0. The CDR3 runs 16 residues. The germline V gene has CDR1 LGHNA and CDR2 YSLEER.

The CDR3 region has the DNA TGCAGTGCTAGAGGGCTAGCGGGGGCCGTCACCGGGGAGCTGTTTTTT. The encoded protein is CSARGLAGAVTGELFF. The rearrangement joins TRBV20-1 to TRBJ2-2, with TRBD2 identical over 10 bases. Germline CDR1 DFQATT, CDR2 SNEGSKA (reference sequence). Trimming removed 1 base from V and 4 bases from J; junction bases left unmatched: 6. This CDR3 has 16 amino acids.

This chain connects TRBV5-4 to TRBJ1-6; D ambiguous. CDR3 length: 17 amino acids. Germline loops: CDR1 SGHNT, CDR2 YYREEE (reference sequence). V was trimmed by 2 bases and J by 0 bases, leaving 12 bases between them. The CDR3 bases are TGTGCCAGCAGCTTTACTAAAGGGAGCTCCTATAATTCACCCCTCCACTTT. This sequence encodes CASSFTKGSSYNSPLHF.

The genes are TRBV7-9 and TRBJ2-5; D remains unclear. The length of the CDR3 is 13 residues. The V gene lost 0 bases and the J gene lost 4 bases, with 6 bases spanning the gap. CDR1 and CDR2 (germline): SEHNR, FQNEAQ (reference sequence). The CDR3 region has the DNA TGTGCCAGCAGCTTAGCCCCCGCAGAGACCCAGTACTTC. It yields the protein CASSLAPAETQYF.

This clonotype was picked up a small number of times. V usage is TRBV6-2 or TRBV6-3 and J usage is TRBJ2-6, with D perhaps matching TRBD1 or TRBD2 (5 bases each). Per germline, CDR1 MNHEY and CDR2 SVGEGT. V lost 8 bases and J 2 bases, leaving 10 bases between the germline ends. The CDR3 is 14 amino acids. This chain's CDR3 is CASDRGAGANVLTF. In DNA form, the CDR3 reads TGTGCCAGCGACCGAGGGGCTGGGGCCAACGTCCTGACTTTC.

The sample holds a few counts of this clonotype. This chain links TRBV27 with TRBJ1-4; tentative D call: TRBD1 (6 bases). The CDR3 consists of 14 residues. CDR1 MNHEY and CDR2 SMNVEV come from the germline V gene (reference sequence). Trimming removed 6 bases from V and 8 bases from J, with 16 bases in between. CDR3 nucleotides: TGTGCCAGCAGCCTGGACAGTGAAGACGAAAAACTGTTTTTT. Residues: CASSLDSEDEKLFF.

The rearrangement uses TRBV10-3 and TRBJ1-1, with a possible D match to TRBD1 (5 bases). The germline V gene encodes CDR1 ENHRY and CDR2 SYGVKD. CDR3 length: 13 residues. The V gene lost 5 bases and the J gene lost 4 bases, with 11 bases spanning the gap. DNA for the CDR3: TGTGCCATCAGTTGGAACAGGTCCACTGAAGCTTTCTTT. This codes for CAISWNRSTEAFF.

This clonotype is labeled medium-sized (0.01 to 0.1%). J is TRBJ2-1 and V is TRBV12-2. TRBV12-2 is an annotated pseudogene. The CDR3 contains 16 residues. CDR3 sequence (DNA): TGTGCAAGTCGCTTAGAGCTGGAGGGCCCCTACAATGAGCAGTTCTTC. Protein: CASRLELEGPYNEQFF.

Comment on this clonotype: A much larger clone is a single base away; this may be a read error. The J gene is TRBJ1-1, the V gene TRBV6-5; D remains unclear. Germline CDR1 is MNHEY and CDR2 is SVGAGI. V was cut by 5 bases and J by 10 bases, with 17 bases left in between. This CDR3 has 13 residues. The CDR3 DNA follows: TGTGCCAGCAGTCTCCGACCTCGTCCGGGAGCTTTCTTT. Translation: CASSLRPRPGAFF.

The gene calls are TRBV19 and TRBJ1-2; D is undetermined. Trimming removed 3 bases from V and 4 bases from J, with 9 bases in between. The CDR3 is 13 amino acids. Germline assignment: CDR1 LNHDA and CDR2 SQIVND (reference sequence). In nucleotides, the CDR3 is TGTGCCAGTAGTATCGCGGAGACCTATGGCTACACCTTC. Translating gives CASSIAETYGYTF.

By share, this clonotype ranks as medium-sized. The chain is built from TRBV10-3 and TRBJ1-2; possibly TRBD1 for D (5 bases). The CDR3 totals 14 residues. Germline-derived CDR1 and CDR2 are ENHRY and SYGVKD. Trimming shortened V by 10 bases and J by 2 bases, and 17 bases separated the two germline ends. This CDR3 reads CATTPQGQNYGYTF. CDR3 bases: TGTGCCACGACCCCGCAGGGTCAAAACTATGGCTACACCTTC.

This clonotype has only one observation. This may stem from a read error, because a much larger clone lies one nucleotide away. CDR3 loop: CASRENLAGKYEQYF. The CDR3 bases are TGTGCCAGCAGAGAAAACCTAGCGGGGAAATACGAGCAGTACTTC. The chain has TRBV7-2 and TRBJ2-7; 9 bases are shared with TRBD2. With 6 bases clipped from V and 4 bases from J, the junction kept 10 bases outside the gene matches. The CDR3 extends over 15 amino acids. Germline CDR1 and CDR2: SGHTA and FQGNSA.

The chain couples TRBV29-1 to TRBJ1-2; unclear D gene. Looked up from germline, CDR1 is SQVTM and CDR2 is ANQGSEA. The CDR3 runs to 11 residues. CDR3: CIVRETDGYTF. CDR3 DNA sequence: TGCATCGTAAGGGAGACGGATGGCTACACCTTC.

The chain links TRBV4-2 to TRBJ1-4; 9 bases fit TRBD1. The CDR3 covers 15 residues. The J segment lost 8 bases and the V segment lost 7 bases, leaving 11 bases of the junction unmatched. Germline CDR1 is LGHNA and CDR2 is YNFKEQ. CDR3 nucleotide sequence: TGTGCCAGCAATACTGGACAGGGGCAAGGGGAAAAACTGTTTTTT. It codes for CASNTGQGQGEKLFF.

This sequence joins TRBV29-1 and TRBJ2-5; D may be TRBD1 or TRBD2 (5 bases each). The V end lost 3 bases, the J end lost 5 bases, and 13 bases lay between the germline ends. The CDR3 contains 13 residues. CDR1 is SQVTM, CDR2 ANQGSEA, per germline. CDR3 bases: TGCAGCGTTGATACGGGGCAATCGGAGACCCAGTACTTC. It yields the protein CSVDTGQSETQYF. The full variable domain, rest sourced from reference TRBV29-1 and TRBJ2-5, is SAVISQKPSRDICQRGTSLTIQCQVDSQVTMMFWYRQQPGQSLTLIATANQGSEATYESGFVIDKFPISRPNLTFSTLTVSNMSPEDSSIYLCSVDTGQSETQYFGPGTRLLVL.

The CDR3 coding sequence is TGCGCCAGCAGCCCGGACAGGACGGAGACCCAGTACTTC. Its protein product is CASSPDRTETQYF. This chain joins TRBV4-3 and TRBJ2-5; 7 bases line up with TRBD1. V shed 4 bases and J 5 bases; nucleotides not matched to a gene: 4. CDR1 and CDR2 from the germline V gene are LGHNA and YSLEER. CDR3 length equals 13 residues.

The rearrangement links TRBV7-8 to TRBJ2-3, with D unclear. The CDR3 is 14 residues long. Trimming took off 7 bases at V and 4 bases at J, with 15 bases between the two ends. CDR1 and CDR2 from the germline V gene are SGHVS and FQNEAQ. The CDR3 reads CASTPRFFADTQYF. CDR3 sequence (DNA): TGTGCCAGCACCCCCCGGTTCTTCGCAGATACGCAGTATTTT.

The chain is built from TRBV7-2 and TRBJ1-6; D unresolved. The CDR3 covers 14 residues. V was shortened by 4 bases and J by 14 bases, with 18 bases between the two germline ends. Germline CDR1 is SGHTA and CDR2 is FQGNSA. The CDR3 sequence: CASSYVVHTTALHF. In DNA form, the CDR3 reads TGTGCCAGCAGCTACGTAGTCCATACGACGGCCCTCCACTTT.